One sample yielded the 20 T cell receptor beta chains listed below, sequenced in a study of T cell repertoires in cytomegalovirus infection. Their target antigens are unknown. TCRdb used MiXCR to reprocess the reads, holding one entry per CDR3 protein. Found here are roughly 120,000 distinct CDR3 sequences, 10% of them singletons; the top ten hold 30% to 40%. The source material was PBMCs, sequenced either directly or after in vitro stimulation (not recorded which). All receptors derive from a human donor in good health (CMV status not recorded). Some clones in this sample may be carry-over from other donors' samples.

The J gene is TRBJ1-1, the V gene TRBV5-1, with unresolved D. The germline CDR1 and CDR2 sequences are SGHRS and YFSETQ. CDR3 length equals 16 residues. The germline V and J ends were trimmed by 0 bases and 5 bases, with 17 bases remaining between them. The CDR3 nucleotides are TGCGCCAGCAGCTTGGACGCACGATCTATTGGGACTGAAGCTTTCTTT. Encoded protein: CASSLDARSIGTEAFF.

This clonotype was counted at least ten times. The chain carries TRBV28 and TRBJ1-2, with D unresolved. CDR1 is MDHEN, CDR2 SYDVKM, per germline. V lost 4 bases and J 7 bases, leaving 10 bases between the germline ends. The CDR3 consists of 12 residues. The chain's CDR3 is CASSSTIGGYTF. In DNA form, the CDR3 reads TGTGCCAGCAGTTCGACAATTGGTGGCTACACCTTC.

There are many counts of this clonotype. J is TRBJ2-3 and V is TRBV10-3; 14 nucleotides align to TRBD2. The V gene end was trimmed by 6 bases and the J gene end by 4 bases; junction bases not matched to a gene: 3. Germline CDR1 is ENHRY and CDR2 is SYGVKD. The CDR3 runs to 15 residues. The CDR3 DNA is TGTGCCATCAGCGGGACTAGCGGGAGTCCAGATACGCAGTATTTT. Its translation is CAISGTSGSPDTQYF.

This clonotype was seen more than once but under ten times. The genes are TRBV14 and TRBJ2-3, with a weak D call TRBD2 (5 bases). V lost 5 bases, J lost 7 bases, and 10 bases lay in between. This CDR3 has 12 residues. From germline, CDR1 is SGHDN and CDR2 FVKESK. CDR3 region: CASSSREYTQYF. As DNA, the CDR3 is TGTGCCAGCAGCTCACGGGAATATACGCAGTATTTT. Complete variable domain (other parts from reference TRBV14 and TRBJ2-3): EAGVTQFPSHSVIEKGQTVTLRCDPISGHDNLYWYRRVMGKEIKFLLHFVKESKQDESGMPNNRFLAERTGGTYSTLKVQPAELEDSGVYFCASSSREYTQYFGPGTRLTVL.

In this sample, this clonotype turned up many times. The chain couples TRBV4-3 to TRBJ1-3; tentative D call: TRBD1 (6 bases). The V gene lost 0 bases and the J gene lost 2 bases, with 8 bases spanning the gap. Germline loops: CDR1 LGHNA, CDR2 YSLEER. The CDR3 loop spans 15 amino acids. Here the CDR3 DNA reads TGCGCCAGCAGCCAAGACAGACAGGCTGGAAACACCATATATTTT. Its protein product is CASSQDRQAGNTIYF.

This CDR3 reads CASSVSGAGSPLHF. The CDR3 DNA is TGTGCCAGCAGCGTGTCAGGGGCAGGTTCACCCCTCCACTTT. This sequence joins TRBV9 and TRBJ1-6; a weak D match, TRBD1 (6 bases). In germline, CDR1 is SGDLS, CDR2 YYNGEE. CDR3 length equals 14 residues. V was clipped by 2 bases and J by 9 bases, with 12 bases between them.

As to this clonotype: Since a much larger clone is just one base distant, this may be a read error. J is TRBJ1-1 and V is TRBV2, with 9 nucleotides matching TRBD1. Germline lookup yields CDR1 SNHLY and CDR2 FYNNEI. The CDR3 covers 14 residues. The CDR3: CAGSTDRGRTEAFF. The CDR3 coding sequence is TGTGCCGGCAGCACGGACAGGGGAAGAACTGAAGCTTTCTTT.

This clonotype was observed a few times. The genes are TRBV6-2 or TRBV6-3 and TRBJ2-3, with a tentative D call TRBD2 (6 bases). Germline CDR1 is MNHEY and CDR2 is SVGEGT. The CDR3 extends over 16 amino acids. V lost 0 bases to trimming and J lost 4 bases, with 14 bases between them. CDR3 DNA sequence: TGTGCCAGCAGTTACTCTGTCGGGGGTGACGCAGATACGCAGTATTTT. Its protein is CASSYSVGGDADTQYF.

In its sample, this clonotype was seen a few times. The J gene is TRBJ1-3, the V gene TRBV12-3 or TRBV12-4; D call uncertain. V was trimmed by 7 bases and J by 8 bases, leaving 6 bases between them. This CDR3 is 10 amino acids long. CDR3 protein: CASTADTIYF. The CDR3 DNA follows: TGTGCCAGCACCGCCGACACCATATATTTT.

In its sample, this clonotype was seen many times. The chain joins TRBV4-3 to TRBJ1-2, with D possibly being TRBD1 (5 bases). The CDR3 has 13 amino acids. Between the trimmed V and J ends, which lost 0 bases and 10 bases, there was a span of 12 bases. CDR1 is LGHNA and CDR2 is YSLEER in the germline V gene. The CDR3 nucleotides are TGCGCCAGCAGCCAAGATCCGGGGGGTGACTACACCTTC. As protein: CASSQDPGGDYTF.

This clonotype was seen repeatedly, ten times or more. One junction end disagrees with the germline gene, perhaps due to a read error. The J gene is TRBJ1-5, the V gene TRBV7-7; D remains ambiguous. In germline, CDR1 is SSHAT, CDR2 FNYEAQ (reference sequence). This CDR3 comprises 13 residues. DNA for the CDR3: TGTGCTAGCAGCCCAGCTTTGGGTCAGCCCCAGCATTTT. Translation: CASSPALGQPQHF.

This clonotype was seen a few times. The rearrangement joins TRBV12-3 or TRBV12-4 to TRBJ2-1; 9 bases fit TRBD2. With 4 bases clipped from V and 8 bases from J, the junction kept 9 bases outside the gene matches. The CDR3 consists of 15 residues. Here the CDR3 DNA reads TGTGCCAGCAGTTCACATAGCGGGAGTACCTATGAGCAGTTCTTC. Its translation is CASSSHSGSTYEQFF.

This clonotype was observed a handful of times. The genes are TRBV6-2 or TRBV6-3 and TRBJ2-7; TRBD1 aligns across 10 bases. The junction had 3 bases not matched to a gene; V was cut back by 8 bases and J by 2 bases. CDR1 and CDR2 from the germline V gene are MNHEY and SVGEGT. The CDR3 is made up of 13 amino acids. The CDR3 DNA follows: TGTGCCAGCCGGGGACAGGGGACCTACGAGCAGTACGTC. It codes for CASRGQGTYEQYV.

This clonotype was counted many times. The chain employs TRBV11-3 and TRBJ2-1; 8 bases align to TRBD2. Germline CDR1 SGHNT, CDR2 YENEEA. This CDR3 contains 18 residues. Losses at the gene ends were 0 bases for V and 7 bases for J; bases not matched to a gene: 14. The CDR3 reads CASSLDQGGTSTLNEQFF. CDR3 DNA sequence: TGTGCCAGCAGCTTAGATCAAGGGGGGACTAGTACTCTTAATGAGCAGTTCTTC.

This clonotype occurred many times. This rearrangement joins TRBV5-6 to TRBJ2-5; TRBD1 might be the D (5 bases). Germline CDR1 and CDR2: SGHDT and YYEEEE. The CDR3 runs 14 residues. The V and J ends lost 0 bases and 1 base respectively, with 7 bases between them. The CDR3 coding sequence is TGTGCCAGCAGCTTGGGACAGATCCAAGAGACCCAGTACTTC. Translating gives CASSLGQIQETQYF. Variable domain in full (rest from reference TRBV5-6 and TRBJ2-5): DAGVTQSPTHLIKTRGQQVTLRCSPKSGHDTVSWYQQALGQGPQFIFQYYEEEERQRGNFPDRFSGHQFPNYSSELNVNALLLGDSALYLCASSLGQIQETQYFGPGTRLLVL.

The DNA of the CDR3 is TGCAGCGTGGGAACCGGGACAGTGAACACTGAAGCTTTCTTT. Translated, it gives CSVGTGTVNTEAFF. The chain links TRBV29-1 to TRBJ1-1; 7 bases agree with TRBD1. The V segment lost 6 bases and the J segment 0 bases; nucleotides outside the gene matches: 7. CDR1 and CDR2 (germline): SQVTM, ANQGSEA. The CDR3 contains 14 residues.

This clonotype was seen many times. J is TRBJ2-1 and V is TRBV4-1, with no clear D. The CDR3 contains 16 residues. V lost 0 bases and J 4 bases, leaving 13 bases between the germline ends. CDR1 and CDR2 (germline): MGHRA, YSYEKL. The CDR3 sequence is CASSQDLASEYNEQFF. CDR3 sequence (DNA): TGCGCCAGCAGCCAAGATCTGGCCTCGGAATACAATGAGCAGTTCTTC.

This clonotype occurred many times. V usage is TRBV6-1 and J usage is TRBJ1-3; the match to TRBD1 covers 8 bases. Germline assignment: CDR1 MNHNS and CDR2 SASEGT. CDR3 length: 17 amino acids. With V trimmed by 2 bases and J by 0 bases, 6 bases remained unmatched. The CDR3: CASSEPPGGHSGNTIYF. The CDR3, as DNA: TGTGCCAGCAGTGAACCCCCAGGGGGCCACTCTGGAAACACCATATATTTT.

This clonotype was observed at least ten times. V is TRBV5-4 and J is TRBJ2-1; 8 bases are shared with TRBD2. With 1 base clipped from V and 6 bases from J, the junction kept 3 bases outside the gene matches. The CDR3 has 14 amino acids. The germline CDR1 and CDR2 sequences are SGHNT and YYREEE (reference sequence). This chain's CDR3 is CASSLYGTSNEQFF. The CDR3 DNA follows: TGTGCCAGCAGCTTGTATGGGACTAGCAATGAGCAGTTCTTC.

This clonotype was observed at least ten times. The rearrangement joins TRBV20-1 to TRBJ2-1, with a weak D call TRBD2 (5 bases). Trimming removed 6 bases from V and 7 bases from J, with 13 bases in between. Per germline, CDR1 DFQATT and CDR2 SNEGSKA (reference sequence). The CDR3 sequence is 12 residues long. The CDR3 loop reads CSAPRGPNEQFF. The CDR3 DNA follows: TGCAGTGCCCCCCGAGGGCCTAATGAGCAGTTCTTC.